A single sample gave rise to the 27 T cell receptor beta chains below, sequenced in a study of blood T cell repertoires in COVID-19. The method was immunoSEQ multiplex PCR; TCRdb's version includes in-frame clones alone and lacks a portion of them. The top ten clones hold approximately 4.3% of a sample with around 260,000 clones, around 90% of them seen once. Sequencing was carried out using peripheral blood. These receptors were collected from a man aged 60 to 69 who had recovered from COVID-19.

The gene calls are TRBV9 and TRBJ1-5; 9 nucleotides match TRBD1. The CDR3 is made up of 15 amino acids. J lost 6 bases, V lost 3 bases, and 7 bases had no gene match. CDR1 is SGDLS, CDR2 YYNGEE, per germline. DNA of the CDR3: TGTGCCAGCAGCGCCACAGGGGGCAGTAGTCAGCCCCAGCATTTT. Translation gives CASSATGGSSQPQHF. The variable domain in full, completed from reference TRBV9 and TRBJ1-5, reads DSGVTQTPKHLITATGQRVTLRCSPRSGDLSVYWYQQSLDQGLQFLIQYYNGEERAKGNILERFSAQQFPDLHSELNLSSLELGDSALYFCASSATGGSSQPQHFGDGTRLSIL.

The chain couples TRBV27 to TRBJ1-1, with TRBD1 matching over 10 bases. CDR3 length: 13 amino acids. Looked up from germline, CDR1 is MNHEY and CDR2 is SMNVEV (reference sequence). The V gene end was trimmed by 4 bases and the J gene end by 7 bases; junction bases not matched to a gene: 3. DNA for the CDR3: TGTGCCAGCAGTTCCGGACAGGGGGGTGAAGCTTTCTTT. This codes for CASSSGQGGEAFF.

For this clone: This specimen includes other DNA sequences encoding the same CDR3. CDR3 sequence (DNA): TGCGCCAGCAGCTTAGGGGGGGCGACTAATGAAAAACTGTTTTTT. This codes for CASSLGGATNEKLFF. The chain has TRBV5-1 and TRBJ1-4; D perhaps matches TRBD1 (6 bases). V lost 2 bases and J 2 bases, leaving 10 bases between the germline ends. Germline values: CDR1 SGHRS, CDR2 YFSETQ. The CDR3 consists of 15 residues.

The chain is built from TRBV15 and TRBJ2-2; 7 positions match TRBD1. This CDR3 comprises 14 residues. Germline V gives CDR1 LNHNV, CDR2 YYDKDF (reference sequence). J was trimmed by 8 bases and V by 5 bases; bases with no gene match: 8. The CDR3 is CATSLLRDRGELFF. Written as DNA, the CDR3 is TGTGCCACCAGCCTTCTCCGGGACAGAGGGGAGCTGTTTTTT.

The V call is TRBV4-2, the J call TRBJ1-1; TRBD1 matches at 9 bases. Trimming took 2 bases from V and 1 from J; bases not matched to a gene: 14. The germline V gene encodes CDR1 LGHNA and CDR2 YNFKEQ. The CDR3 is 19 amino acids. CDR3 protein: CASSQSRDRVGQKNTEAFF. CDR3 coding DNA: TGTGCCAGCAGCCAATCCCGGGACAGGGTGGGGCAAAAGAACACTGAAGCTTTCTTT.

The V gene is TRBV27, the J gene TRBJ1-5; D gene uncertain. The V end was cut by 1 base, the J end by 6 bases, with 4 bases between. The CDR3 extends over 12 amino acids. Germline values: CDR1 MNHEY, CDR2 SMNVEV (reference sequence). CDR3 region: CASSLYGQPQHF. CDR3 DNA: TGTGCCAGCAGTTTATACGGTCAGCCCCAGCATTTT.

The chain has TRBV21-1 and TRBJ1-4; TRBD1, the table's D call, was not compared with the DNA. TRBV21-1 corresponds to a pseudogene. This CDR3 has 15 residues. The CDR3 loop reads CASLHTGTTNEKLFF. The CDR3 region has the DNA TGTGCCAGCCTTCACACAGGGACAACTAATGAAAAACTGTTTTTT.

The chain joins TRBV10-3 to TRBJ1-4, with 7 bases lining up with TRBD1. V lost 3 bases and J lost 3; bases outside the gene matches: 1. This CDR3 is built from 14 residues. From germline, CDR1 is ENHRY and CDR2 SYGVKD. The CDR3 loop reads CAISETGANEKLFF. The DNA for the CDR3 is TGTGCCATCAGTGAAACAGGGGCTAATGAAAAACTGTTTTTT.

The chain employs TRBV6-4 and TRBJ2-7; possible D gene TRBD1, 6 bases. Per germline, CDR1 MRHNA and CDR2 SNTAGT. Between the trimmed V and J ends, which lost 6 bases and 2 bases, there was a span of 17 bases. The length of the CDR3 is 15 residues. DNA of the CDR3: TGTGCCAGCAGCGAACGGGGCACAGGGCCCTACGAGCAGTACTTC. It is translated as CASSERGTGPYEQYF.

This rearrangement joins TRBV9 to TRBJ2-3; 11 bases are shared with TRBD2. Germline CDR1 is SGDLS and CDR2 is YYNGEE. The CDR3 totals 14 residues. V was pared by 0 bases and J by 10 bases, with 4 bases of the junction left unmatched. CDR3 coding DNA: TGTGCCAGCAGCGTAGATTCTAGCGGGGGGTCGCAGTATTTT. This translates into CASSVDSSGGSQYF.

This clone was detected once. The chain links TRBV18 to TRBJ2-5; the match to TRBD1 covers 8 bases. This CDR3 is built from 16 residues. The J segment lost 4 bases and the V segment lost 0 bases, leaving 7 bases of the junction unmatched. Per germline, CDR1 KGHSH and CDR2 LQKENI. CDR3 amino acids: CASSPPSSRGRETQYF. The CDR3 DNA sequence: TGTGCCAGCTCACCACCTTCCAGCAGGGGGCGAGAGACCCAGTACTTC.

This clone has only a few counts. The genes are TRBV2 and TRBJ2-2; 7 bases line up with TRBD2. Losses at the gene ends were 5 bases for V and 5 bases for J; bases not matched to a gene: 5. The CDR3 is 14 residues long. Germline CDR1 and CDR2: SNHLY and FYNNEI. The CDR3 region is CASSSTSQTGELFF. The CDR3 nucleotides are TGTGCCAGCAGTTCGACTAGCCAAACCGGGGAGCTGTTTTTT.

This clone showed up just once. Other DNA variants within this sample encode the same CDR3. The rearrangement uses TRBV9 and TRBJ2-7, with 7 bases that match TRBD2. The CDR3 is made up of 15 amino acids. V lost 0 bases to trimming and J lost 1 base; unmatched junction nucleotides: 4. Germline CDR1 and CDR2: SGDLS and YYNGEE. In DNA form, the CDR3 reads TGTGCCAGCAGCGTAGAGTCTAGCGGTTCCTACGAGCAGTACTTC. It encodes CASSVESSGSYEQYF.

V and J are TRBV19 and TRBJ1-2; 9 nucleotides align to TRBD1. There are 16 residues in the CDR3. The junction had 7 bases not matched to a gene; V was cut back by 5 bases and J by 0 bases. The V gene's germline CDR1 is LNHDA and CDR2 SQIVND (reference sequence). CDR3 in amino acids: CASSSRDRVSNYGYTF. CDR3 DNA sequence: TGTGCCAGTAGTTCCCGGGACAGGGTGTCTAACTATGGCTACACCTTC.

J is TRBJ1-1 and V is TRBV18; 8 positions agree with TRBD1. From germline, CDR1 is KGHSH and CDR2 LQKENI. The V and J ends lost 3 bases and 4 bases, in that order; junction bases with no gene match: 7. This CDR3 contains 15 residues. CDR3 DNA: TGTGCCAGCTCACCGCGACAGGGGATGGGCACTGAAGCTTTCTTT. Translation: CASSPRQGMGTEAFF.

The chain recombines TRBV5-5 with TRBJ1-2; D ambiguous. The V and J ends lost 0 bases and 0 bases respectively, with 12 bases between them. CDR1 and CDR2 from the germline V gene are SGHKS and YYEKEE (reference sequence). The CDR3 covers 16 residues. In nucleotides, the CDR3 is TGTGCCAGCAGCTTGGAAGACGACACCACTAACTATGGCTACACCTTC. Translated, it gives CASSLEDDTTNYGYTF.

This clone turned up a few times. The chain is built from TRBV24-1 and TRBJ1-1, with D tentatively TRBD1 (5 bases). Germline V gene lookup returns CDR1 KGHDR and CDR2 SFDVKD. The CDR3 sequence is 13 residues long. V dropped 7 bases and J dropped 1 base, with 9 bases sitting between them. The CDR3 spells CATSVQGNTEAFF. Written as DNA, the CDR3 is TGTGCCACCAGCGTGCAGGGGAACACTGAAGCTTTCTTT.

This sequence joins TRBV5-6 and TRBJ2-2, with D possibly TRBD1 on 5 matching bases. V lost 4 bases, J lost 7 bases, and 8 bases lay in between. CDR1 and CDR2 (germline): SGHDT, YYEEEE. This CDR3 has 12 amino acids. Here the CDR3 DNA reads TGTGCCAGCAGCGTAGGGGTCGGGGAGCTGTTTTTT. Translated: CASSVGVGELFF.

This chain uses TRBV5-1 with TRBJ1-3; D gene uncertain. V gave up 3 bases and J gave up 0 bases, with 13 bases separating them. The germline gives CDR1 SGHRS, CDR2 YFSETQ. The length of the CDR3 is 16 residues. The CDR3 DNA reads as TGCGCCAGCAGCTCACACTATACCAACTCTGGAAACACCATATATTTT. Amino acids: CASSSHYTNSGNTIYF.

The CDR3 DNA is TGTGCCAGCAGCTTGGTGGACTACACAGATACGCAGTATTTT. Its protein product is CASSLVDYTDTQYF. The gene calls are TRBV7-3 and TRBJ2-3, with D possibly matching TRBD2 (6 bases). The CDR3 has 14 amino acids. Per germline, CDR1 SGHTA and CDR2 FQGTGA. V was trimmed by 3 bases and J by 2 bases, leaving 9 bases between them.

The V and J genes are TRBV11-2 and TRBJ2-7; a possible D gene is TRBD1 (5 bases). V gave up 2 bases and J gave up 3 bases, with 11 bases separating them. The CDR3 is 14 residues long. Germline assignment: CDR1 SGHAT and CDR2 FQNNGV. The CDR3 sequence is CASSLQGSVYEQYF. The CDR3 coding sequence is TGTGCCAGCAGCTTACAGGGCTCGGTCTACGAGCAGTACTTC. The variable domain in full, with the rest retrieved from reference TRBV11-2 and TRBJ2-7, is EAGVAQSPRYKIIEKRQSVAFWCNPISGHATLYWYQQILGQGPKLLIQFQNNGVVDDSQLPKDRFSAERLKGVDSTLKIQPAKLEDSAVYLCASSLQGSVYEQYFGPGTRLTVT.

This rearrangement joins TRBV7-2 to TRBJ1-6; D perhaps matches TRBD1 (5 bases). Germline CDR1 is SGHTA and CDR2 is FQGNSA. The CDR3 spans 13 residues. Between the trimmed V and J ends, which lost 5 bases and 7 bases, there was a span of 9 bases. CDR3 loop: CASSQPGNSPLHF. In nucleotides, the CDR3 is TGTGCCAGCAGCCAACCAGGGAATTCACCCCTCCACTTT.

J is TRBJ2-2 and V is TRBV19; 8 bases match TRBD1. Germline V gene data show CDR1 as LNHDA and CDR2 as SQIVND (reference sequence). This CDR3 is 15 amino acids long. Trimming at V came to 7 bases and at J to 6 bases, leaving 10 bases not matched to a gene. CDR3 in DNA: TGTGCCAGTATCGGCCGGGACAGGAGGGCCGGGGAGCTGTTTTTT. This sequence encodes CASIGRDRRAGELFF.

The rearrangement links TRBV5-4 to TRBJ1-5; D might be TRBD1 (6 bases). Germline CDR1 SGHNT, CDR2 YYREEE (reference sequence). The CDR3 has 14 amino acids. V lost 4 bases to trimming and J lost 3 bases, with 11 bases between them. Here the CDR3 reads CASSPGQNNQPQHF. CDR3 bases: TGTGCCAGCAGCCCCGGACAGAACAATCAGCCCCAGCATTTT.

The V gene is TRBV3-1 (or the pseudogene TRBV3-2), the J gene TRBJ2-6; 10 bases line up with TRBD2. Germline V lookup: CDR1 LGHDT, CDR2 YNNKEL (reference sequence). Trimming took 3 bases from V and 1 from J; bases not matched to a gene: 12. The CDR3 is 20 residues long. The CDR3 region is CASSHSPGRTSGSGANVLTF. The DNA for the CDR3 is TGTGCCAGCAGCCACAGCCCCGGTAGGACTAGCGGTTCTGGGGCCAACGTCCTGACTTTC.

This sequence joins TRBV6-1 and TRBJ2-7; possible D gene TRBD1, 6 bases. V lost 0 bases to trimming and J lost 0 bases, with 9 bases between them. This CDR3 has 15 residues. Germline lookup yields CDR1 MNHNS and CDR2 SASEGT. The CDR3 DNA reads as TGTGCCAGCAGTGAAGCGGGACACAACTCCTACGAGCAGTACTTC. Amino acid sequence: CASSEAGHNSYEQYF.

The J gene is TRBJ2-7, the V gene TRBV6-6; 11 bases fit TRBD1. This CDR3 is built from 15 residues. The germline V gene has CDR1 MNHNY and CDR2 SVGAGI (reference sequence). The junction had 6 bases not matched to a gene; V was cut back by 5 bases and J by 3 bases. In DNA, the CDR3 is TGTGCCAGCAGTACCAGCGGGACAGGGGGCTACGAGCAGTACTTC. Translated: CASSTSGTGGYEQYF.